Presented here are 30 T cell receptor beta chains from one specimen sequenced in a study of blood T cells in healthy people across ages. A sample-barcoded 5' primer and a J-beta primer mix were used in a second PCR of roughly 7 to 11 cycles. TCRdb reprocessed the 5' RACE reads with MiXCR, giving one entry per CDR3 protein. The sample lists around 1,700,000 distinct CDR3 sequences; about 30% were seen once. The specimen sequenced was blood. The receptors derive from a woman aged 25 to 39 in good health.

This clonotype has only a few counts. The chain links TRBV7-9 to TRBJ2-3; D unresolved. V was shortened by 3 bases and J by 6 bases, with 10 bases between the two germline ends. Germline CDR1 reads SEHNR; CDR2 reads FQNEAQ (reference sequence). The CDR3 contains 13 residues. The CDR3 loop reads CASSFNRGDTQYF. As DNA, the CDR3 is TGTGCCAGCAGCTTCAACCGTGGGGATACGCAGTATTTT.

CDR3 sequence reads: CASGRDGNTIYF. The CDR3 region has the DNA TGTGCCAGCGGCAGGGATGGAAACACCATATATTTT. The chain combines TRBV2 with TRBJ1-3; D is perhaps TRBD1 (5 bases). The CDR3 loop spans 12 amino acids. CDR1 and CDR2 from the germline V gene are SNHLY and FYNNEI. Trimming took off 8 bases at V and 3 bases at J, with 8 bases between the two ends.

CDR3 in amino acids: CAWSNLGNTGELFF. The DNA of the CDR3 is TGTGCCTGGAGCAACCTAGGGAACACCGGGGAGCTGTTTTTT. The V call is TRBV30, the J call TRBJ2-2; D gene ambiguous. Germline values: CDR1 GTSNPN, CDR2 SVGIG (reference sequence). Trimming pared 3 bases from V and 1 base from J, leaving 9 bases between. The length of the CDR3 is 14 residues. Full variable domain (rest looked up from reference TRBV30 and TRBJ2-2): SQTIHQWPATLVQPVGSPLSLECTVEGTSNPNLYWYRQAAGRGLQLLFYSVGIGQISSEVPQNLSASRPQDRQFILSSKKLLLSDSGFYLCAWSNLGNTGELFFGEGSRLTVL.

The V call is TRBV4-1, the J call TRBJ1-1; D remains unclear. Germline CDR1 is MGHRA and CDR2 is YSYEKL. Trimming cost V 4 bases and J 13 bases, with 19 bases left between them. There are 13 residues in the CDR3. CDR3 sequence: CASSRDRTDVVFF. The CDR3 DNA follows: TGCGCCAGCAGCCGAGATCGGACGGACGTTGTTTTCTTT.

This clonotype has just a few counts. Its ends do not fully match the called genes, so a read error is possible. The V gene is TRBV5-1, the J gene TRBJ1-2; D is unresolved. The CDR3 extends over 16 amino acids. Germline CDR1 and CDR2: SGHRS and YFSETQ. The CDR3 reads CASGLTFRAALQGYTF. In DNA, the CDR3 is TGCGCCAGCGGCTTGACCTTTAGGGCTGCTCTACAGGGCTACACCTTC. The entire variable domain, with the rest obtained from reference TRBV5-1 and TRBJ1-2, is as follows: KAGVTQTPRYLIKTRGQQVTLSCSPISGHRSVSWYQQTPGQGLQFLFEYFSETQRNKGNFPGRFSGRQFSNSRSEMNVSTLELGDSALYLCASGLTFRAALQGYTFGSGTRLTVV.

This clonotype has at least ten counts. V gene TRBV5-1 combines with J gene TRBJ2-1; D may match TRBD1 or TRBD2 (5 bases each). V was clipped by 2 bases and J by 0 bases, with 12 bases between them. Germline loops: CDR1 SGHRS, CDR2 YFSETQ. The CDR3 spans 16 residues. CDR3 bases: TGCGCCAGCAGCTTTAGGGACCCGAGCTCCTACAATGAGCAGTTCTTC. This sequence encodes CASSFRDPSSYNEQFF.

As concerns this clonotype: Given a much more abundant clone one base away, this may be a read error. The chain is built from TRBV4-1 and TRBJ2-5; D ambiguous. Per germline, CDR1 MGHRA and CDR2 YSYEKL. The CDR3 extends over 14 amino acids. The germline V and J ends were trimmed by 4 bases and 4 bases, with 13 bases remaining between them. The CDR3 DNA follows: TGCGCCAGCAGCCCCTCCGAATCGGGAGAGACCCAGTACTTC. It specifies CASSPSESGETQYF.

This clonotype was seen a handful of times. The chain recombines TRBV5-5 with TRBJ2-4; D gene unclear. The CDR3 covers 12 residues. The germline V gene has CDR1 SGHKS and CDR2 YYEKEE (reference sequence). Trimming removed 2 bases at V and 7 bases at J, with 7 bases between. CDR3 loop: CASSLRPNIQYF. CDR3 sequence (DNA): TGTGCCAGCAGCTTAAGGCCGAACATTCAGTACTTC.

The table lists this clonotype with a few counts. The CDR3 coding sequence is TGCAGTGCTAGGCCGGGACTCCTAGCGGGGAGCACAGATACGCAGTATTTT. Amino acids: CSARPGLLAGSTDTQYF. This chain connects TRBV20-1 to TRBJ2-3; TRBD2 aligns across 9 bases. The CDR3 length is 17 residues. Germline loops: CDR1 DFQATT, CDR2 SNEGSKA (reference sequence). J was trimmed by 0 bases and V by 3 bases; bases with no gene match: 10.

Here the CDR3 DNA reads TGTGCCAGCAGCTTTGAAGGGTTTGGCCCGTTCTTC. Amino acid sequence: CASSFEGFGPFF. The chain uses TRBV5-4 and TRBJ2-1, with D hard to call. The CDR3 runs to 12 residues. Germline V CDR1 and CDR2: SGHNT, YYREEE (reference sequence). Trimming stripped 2 bases from V and 15 bases from J, with 15 bases between.

The chain couples TRBV7-2 to TRBJ1-2, with unresolved D. This CDR3 has 13 residues. V lost 4 bases to trimming and J lost 6 bases, with 12 bases between them. Per the germline V gene, CDR1 is SGHTA and CDR2 is FQGNSA. The DNA of the CDR3 is TGTGCCAGCAGCTCCAAGCTTAGGGATGGCTACACCTTC. It codes for CASSSKLRDGYTF.

Details on this clonotype: Given a much more abundant clone one base away, this may be a read error. The V and J genes are TRBV7-2 and TRBJ2-4, with TRBD2 matching 13 bases. With 6 bases clipped from V and 13 bases from J, the junction kept 18 bases outside the gene matches. Germline V gene sequence: CDR1 SGHTA, CDR2 FQGNSA. This CDR3 is 17 amino acids long. The DNA of the CDR3 is TGTGCCAGCAGACCTACTAGCGGGAGGGTGACCTACGATGAGCAGTACTTC. Protein product: CASRPTSGRVTYDEQYF.

The chain is built from TRBV14 and TRBJ2-3; D not certain. Germline V gene lookup returns CDR1 SGHDN and CDR2 FVKESK. CDR3 length: 14 residues. The V gene lost 1 base and the J gene lost 4 bases, with 9 bases spanning the gap. The CDR3 DNA is TGTGCCAGCAGCCAAGTTGCACCATCAGATACGCAGTATTTT. Translated: CASSQVAPSDTQYF.

There are many counts of this clonotype. This chain joins TRBV29-1 and TRBJ2-5; D not certain. Trimming shortened V by 1 base and J by 5 bases, and 8 bases separated the two germline ends. Germline lookup yields CDR1 SQVTM and CDR2 ANQGSEA. The CDR3 is 12 amino acids. The CDR3 protein is CSVEGKGETQYF. The CDR3 DNA follows: TGCAGCGTTGAAGGGAAAGGGGAGACCCAGTACTTC.

This clonotype appeared a few times. The V call is TRBV15, the J call TRBJ2-1; 12 bases fit TRBD2. This CDR3 spans 16 amino acids. The germline gives CDR1 LNHNV, CDR2 YYDKDF (reference sequence). With V trimmed by 3 bases and J by 7 bases, 7 bases remained unmatched. The CDR3: CATSSPRTSGNNEQFF. In DNA, the CDR3 is TGTGCCACCAGCAGTCCTCGGACTAGCGGGAATAATGAGCAGTTCTTC.

In its sample, this clonotype was seen many times. The chain employs TRBV29-1 and TRBJ2-7, with D possibly TRBD1 on 7 matching bases. CDR1 SQVTM and CDR2 ANQGSEA come from the germline V gene. V was pared by 0 bases and J by 5 bases, with 20 bases between. The CDR3 has 16 residues. The CDR3, as DNA: TGCAGCGTTGAAGATCCCTGGGGCAGGGGGGTCAACGAGCAGTACTTC. The encoded protein is CSVEDPWGRGVNEQYF.

V is TRBV2 and J is TRBJ2-1; D tentatively reads TRBD1 or TRBD2 (5 bases each). The V and J ends lost 3 bases and 13 bases respectively, with 16 bases between them. The CDR3 covers 13 residues. Germline CDR1 is SNHLY and CDR2 is FYNNEI. CDR3 residues: CASSDRAVGTQFF. In DNA form, the CDR3 reads TGTGCCAGCAGTGACCGGGCTGTTGGGACCCAGTTCTTC. Filled out from reference TRBV2 and TRBJ2-1, the complete variable domain reads EPEVTQTPSHQVTQMGQEVILRCVPISNHLYFYWYRQILGQKVEFLVSFYNNEISEKSEIFDDQFSVERPDGSNFTLKIRSTKLEDSAMYFCASSDRAVGTQFFGPGTRLTVL.

There are a few counts of this clonotype. V is TRBV3-1 and J is TRBJ2-5; no firm D call. Germline V gives CDR1 LGHDT, CDR2 YNNKEL (reference sequence). The CDR3 consists of 15 residues. V dropped 1 base and J dropped 1 base, with 10 bases sitting between them. Written as DNA, the CDR3 is TGTGCCAGCAGCCAAGGAGTGACATCCCAAGAGACCCAGTACTTC. Amino acid sequence: CASSQGVTSQETQYF.

The chain joins TRBV5-1 to TRBJ1-1; TRBD1 is a possible D gene (5 bases). This CDR3 region has 16 residues. Per the germline V gene, CDR1 is SGHRS and CDR2 is YFSETQ. The V and J ends lost 2 bases and 1 base respectively, with 15 bases between them. This chain's CDR3 is CASSFEAGIRNTEAFF. For the CDR3, the DNA is TGCGCCAGCAGCTTCGAGGCAGGGATAAGGAACACTGAAGCTTTCTTT.

This clonotype was recorded a few times. This rearrangement joins TRBV12-3 or TRBV12-4 to TRBJ2-7; maybe TRBD1 (5 bases). The CDR3 length is 13 residues. Trimming removed 2 bases at V and 6 bases at J, with 11 bases between. CDR3 DNA: TGTGCCAGCAGTTTAAAGCAGGGTTCCGAGCAGTACTTC. This translates into CASSLKQGSEQYF.

This clonotype was detected many times. J is TRBJ2-5 and V is TRBV11-2, with a possible D match to TRBD2 (5 bases). The CDR3 consists of 14 residues. V was trimmed by 5 bases and J by 4 bases, leaving 14 bases between them. Germline CDR1 SGHAT, CDR2 FQNNGV. The CDR3 region has the DNA TGTGCCAGCAGCCCTAGTCCAGGAGGAGAGACCCAGTACTTC. As protein: CASSPSPGGETQYF.

In its sample, this clonotype was seen many times. The gene calls are TRBV5-1 and TRBJ2-3, with D perhaps matching TRBD1 (6 bases). The CDR3 has 14 amino acids. V shed 3 bases and J shed 1 base, with 9 bases lying between them. CDR1 and CDR2 (germline): SGHRS, YFSETQ. The CDR3 is CASSSQGGTDTQYF. The CDR3 DNA is TGCGCCAGCAGCTCACAGGGTGGCACAGATACGCAGTATTTT.

This chain connects TRBV20-1 to TRBJ2-1, with D possibly being TRBD1 (6 bases). The closer fit of TRBJ2-7 to the DNA end suggests the J call may be wrong. This CDR3 has 16 amino acids. Germline V gene sequence: CDR1 DFQATT, CDR2 SNEGSKA (reference sequence). The DNA of the CDR3 is TGCAGTGCTAGAGATGTAGGGGGAAACGACCCCTACGAGCAGTACTTC. It codes for CSARDVGGNDPYEQYF.

Only a few counts were recorded for this clonotype. This chain uses TRBV29-1 with TRBJ2-5; 12 bases align to TRBD2. The CDR3 covers 14 residues. Germline loops: CDR1 SQVTM, CDR2 ANQGSEA. V lost 3 bases and J lost 11; bases outside the gene matches: 10. The CDR3 DNA follows: TGCAGCGTTGATCTAGCGGGAGGGGGTCGTGAGCAGTACTTC. Amino acids: CSVDLAGGGREQYF.

The chain combines TRBV7-2 with TRBJ1-2; TRBD1 might be the D (5 bases). The V gene lost 1 base and the J gene lost 3 bases, with 18 bases spanning the gap. The CDR3 extends over 17 amino acids. The germline CDR1 and CDR2 sequences are SGHTA and FQGNSA. In nucleotides, the CDR3 is TGTGCCAGCAGCTTAGGTTTGGGCACAGGATATGACTATGGCTACACCTTC. It encodes CASSLGLGTGYDYGYTF.

A remark on this clonotype: This may be a read error, as it is one base from a much larger clone. This chain joins TRBV20-1 and TRBJ2-1; D is perhaps TRBD1 or TRBD2 (5 bases each). Germline V CDR1 and CDR2: DFQATT, SNEGSKA (reference sequence). This CDR3 spans 15 amino acids. The V gene lost 3 bases and the J gene lost 2 bases, with 14 bases spanning the gap. The CDR3 sequence: CSASLGTDPYNEQFF. For the CDR3, the DNA is TGCAGTGCTAGTTTAGGGACCGACCCCTACAATGAGCAGTTCTTC.

The chain joins TRBV10-2 to TRBJ2-5; 10 bases map to TRBD1. Germline CDR1 reads WSHSY; CDR2 reads SAAADI. Unmatched junction bases numbered 12, after V lost 6 bases and J lost 5 bases. The CDR3 has 16 amino acids. The CDR3 sequence is CASRDVGTGVSETQYF. The DNA for the CDR3 is TGCGCCAGCAGGGACGTCGGGACAGGGGTATCGGAGACCCAGTACTTC.

In the case of this clonotype: A much larger clone differs from this one at a single base, so this may be a read error. The rearrangement links TRBV5-6 to TRBJ2-7; no clear D. Germline-derived CDR1 and CDR2 are SGHDT and YYEEEE. Trimming pared 4 bases from V and 3 bases from J, leaving 20 bases between. The CDR3 covers 16 residues. The CDR3 sequence is CASSTPRRHSGYEQYF. CDR3 nucleotides: TGTGCCAGCAGCACCCCTCGCCGTCACTCGGGCTACGAGCAGTACTTC.

Here the CDR3 reads CASSPQPGADTQYF. Here the CDR3 DNA reads TGTGCCAGCTCACCTCAACCGGGCGCAGATACGCAGTATTTT. The chain carries TRBV18 and TRBJ2-3, with D unresolved. CDR3 size: 14 residues. CDR1 KGHSH and CDR2 LQKENI come from the germline V gene. Trimming cost V 3 bases and J 4 bases, with 11 bases left between them.

This clonotype occurred many times. This rearrangement joins TRBV10-3 to TRBJ2-3; D is possibly TRBD1 or TRBD2 (5 bases each). Trimming left V 3 bases short and J 2 bases short, with 12 bases between. Germline V lookup: CDR1 ENHRY, CDR2 SYGVKD. This CDR3 has 15 residues. The DNA for the CDR3 is TGTGCCATCAGTGATCGAGCGGACAACACAGATACGCAGTATTTT. It encodes CAISDRADNTDTQYF.